These 21 T cell receptor beta chains share one sample of origin, sequenced in a study of blood T cell repertoires in COVID-19. Profiled with immunoSEQ multiplex PCR; TCRdb holds only in-frame clones, not every one. The sample has some 60,000 clones, about three quarters seen once. Sequencing input: peripheral blood. These TCRs come from a man aged 25 to 40 with COVID-19, enrolled during active disease.

J is TRBJ2-2 and V is TRBV3-1 (or the pseudogene TRBV3-2); D might be TRBD2 (5 bases). Trimming removed 1 base at V and 4 bases at J, with 25 bases between. Looked up from germline, CDR1 is LGHDT and CDR2 is YNNKEL (reference sequence). The CDR3 is made up of 20 amino acids. CDR3 sequence (DNA): TGTGCCAGCAGCCAAGTTGGGTCCGGGGAAGCAATGGTGGCCACCGGGGAGCTGTTTTTT. It specifies CASSQVGSGEAMVATGELFF.

This clone was picked up a small number of times. This rearrangement joins TRBV7-9 to TRBJ1-5; 10 nucleotides agree with TRBD1. The ends lost 5 bases at V and 7 bases at J; junction bases unmatched: 5. Germline V gives CDR1 SEHNR, CDR2 FQNEAQ (reference sequence). CDR3 size: 14 residues. The CDR3 sequence: CASSLTGGEQPQHF. CDR3 coding DNA: TGTGCCAGCAGCCTGACAGGGGGCGAACAGCCCCAGCATTTT.

The chain combines TRBV25-1 with TRBJ2-3; 10 bases line up with TRBD2. After removal of 5 bases from V and 0 bases from J, the junction contained 5 bases not matched to a gene. Germline CDR1 reads MGHDK; CDR2 reads SYGVNS. This CDR3 is 16 amino acids long. CDR3: CASSPQTSGSTDTQYF. The DNA of the CDR3 is TGTGCCAGCAGTCCCCAGACTAGCGGGAGCACAGATACGCAGTATTTT.

The chain couples TRBV7-6 to TRBJ1-6; 10 bases map to TRBD1. Unmatched junction bases numbered 6, after V lost 4 bases and J lost 3 bases. CDR3 length: 17 amino acids. Per the germline V gene, CDR1 is SGHVS and CDR2 is FNYEAQ. This CDR3 is CASSSETGGYYNSPLHF. The CDR3 DNA reads as TGTGCCAGCAGCTCCGAGACAGGGGGCTACTATAATTCACCCCTCCACTTT.

The rearrangement uses TRBV11-2 and TRBJ2-7; maybe TRBD1 (5 bases). Germline CDR1 and CDR2: SGHAT and FQNNGV. Trimming cost V 0 bases and J 5 bases, with 11 bases left between them. The CDR3 length is 14 residues. CDR3 amino acids: CASSLDPGSHEQYF. In DNA form, the CDR3 reads TGTGCCAGCAGCTTAGATCCAGGGTCCCACGAGCAGTACTTC. Using reference TRBV11-2 and TRBJ2-7 for the parts outside the CDR3, the full variable domain is EAGVAQSPRYKIIEKRQSVAFWCNPISGHATLYWYQQILGQGPKLLIQFQNNGVVDDSQLPKDRFSAERLKGVDSTLKIQPAKLEDSAVYLCASSLDPGSHEQYFGPGTRLTVT.

CDR3 residues: CASSLYGTPGSGNTIYF. The CDR3 region has the DNA TGTGCCAGCAGTTTATACGGCACGCCGGGATCTGGAAACACCATATATTTT. The chain has TRBV28 and TRBJ1-3; D unresolved. The CDR3 is 17 residues long. CDR1 is MDHEN and CDR2 is SYDVKM in the germline V gene. With 1 base removed from V and 1 base from J, the gap between germline ends came to 14 bases.

The chain uses TRBV2 and TRBJ2-7; 8 positions match TRBD1. This CDR3 is built from 12 residues. Germline lookup yields CDR1 SNHLY and CDR2 FYNNEI. The ends lost 4 bases at V and 5 bases at J; junction bases unmatched: 1. The CDR3 DNA follows: TGTGCCAGCAGTGCGACAGGGGACGAGCAGTACTTC. Encoded protein: CASSATGDEQYF.

This chain uses TRBV5-4 with TRBJ1-5; D is unresolved. V shed 0 bases and J shed 3 bases, with 4 bases lying between them. Per the germline V gene, CDR1 is SGHNT and CDR2 is YYREEE (reference sequence). The CDR3 totals 13 residues. The CDR3 coding sequence is TGTGCCAGCAGCTTGGATAACAATCAGCCCCAGCATTTT. Translating it yields CASSLDNNQPQHF.

The V gene is TRBV10-3, the J gene TRBJ2-5; 11 nucleotides agree with TRBD2. With 8 bases clipped from V and 4 bases from J, the junction kept 9 bases outside the gene matches. The germline V gene encodes CDR1 ENHRY and CDR2 SYGVKD. The CDR3 contains 15 residues. The CDR3 DNA sequence: TGTGCCATCGCTAGTAGCGGGAGGGCCCGAGAGACCCAGTACTTC. This codes for CAIASSGRARETQYF.

This rearrangement joins TRBV12-5 to TRBJ2-3; the match to TRBD2 covers 12 bases. V trimming: 3 bases; J trimming: 1 base; junction bases outside the gene matches: 11. CDR3 length: 19 residues. The germline V gene encodes CDR1 LGHNT and CDR2 FRNRAP. The CDR3 DNA reads TGTGCTAGTGGTTTAGGGAGGCTAGCGGGAGGGCCGGGCACAGATACGCAGTATTTT. Residues: CASGLGRLAGGPGTDTQYF.

V usage is TRBV28 and J usage is TRBJ1-5, with TRBD1 identical over 8 bases. In germline, CDR1 is MDHEN, CDR2 SYDVKM. There are 15 residues in the CDR3. The ends lost 6 bases at V and 2 bases at J; junction bases unmatched: 6. The CDR3 sequence: CASSWTGRRNQPQHF. CDR3 sequence (DNA): TGTGCCAGCAGCTGGACAGGGAGGCGCAATCAGCCCCAGCATTTT.

The CDR3 reads CASSQGHRGWETQYF. DNA of the CDR3: TGTGCCAGCAGCCAAGGACACAGGGGCTGGGAGACCCAGTACTTC. This rearrangement joins TRBV3-1 (or the pseudogene TRBV3-2) to TRBJ2-5; 7 bases map to TRBD1. Per the germline V gene, CDR1 is LGHDT and CDR2 is YNNKEL (reference sequence). The CDR3 extends over 15 amino acids. The V segment lost 1 base and the J segment 5 bases; nucleotides outside the gene matches: 7.

The rearrangement uses TRBV19 and TRBJ2-7; 8 bases are a match to TRBD1. The V segment lost 3 bases and the J segment 1 base; nucleotides outside the gene matches: 8. Germline V gene data show CDR1 as LNHDA and CDR2 as SQIVND (reference sequence). The CDR3 is made up of 16 amino acids. CDR3 sequence: CASSISWTGNSYEQYF. Here the CDR3 DNA reads TGTGCCAGTAGTATTTCCTGGACAGGGAATTCCTACGAGCAGTACTTC.

The chain has TRBV5-6 and TRBJ2-7, with a tentative D call TRBD2 (5 bases). The CDR3 covers 14 residues. Per germline, CDR1 SGHDT and CDR2 YYEEEE. V gave up 0 bases and J gave up 7 bases, with 14 bases separating them. The CDR3 DNA reads TGTGCCAGCAGCTTGGGCTGGGAGCTACGGGAGCAGTACTTC. It is translated as CASSLGWELREQYF.

This clone was detected only a few times. The gene calls are TRBV7-9 and TRBJ1-1; 10 nucleotides agree with TRBD1. Germline V lookup: CDR1 SEHNR, CDR2 FQNEAQ (reference sequence). J was trimmed by 5 bases and V by 5 bases; bases with no gene match: 8. This CDR3 region has 15 residues. CDR3 in DNA: TGTGCCAGCAGCCCAGCTGGACAGGGGGAAACTGAAGCTTTCTTT. This sequence encodes CASSPAGQGETEAFF.

This chain uses TRBV28 with TRBJ1-2; TRBD1 aligns across 7 bases. This CDR3 spans 13 amino acids. Germline CDR1 reads MDHEN; CDR2 reads SYDVKM. The trim removed 9 bases at V and 5 bases at J, leaving 9 bases unmatched. The CDR3 loop is CASNLRGRYGYTF. The CDR3 region has the DNA TGTGCCAGTAACCTCAGGGGGAGGTATGGCTACACCTTC.

The chain is built from TRBV19 and TRBJ2-3; tentatively, D is TRBD1 (6 bases). Trimming left V 5 bases short and J 1 base short, with 10 bases between. This CDR3 contains 14 residues. Per germline, CDR1 LNHDA and CDR2 SQIVND (reference sequence). The CDR3 DNA reads TGTGCCAGTAGTGTGTCAGGGGGCACAGATACGCAGTATTTT. Translating gives CASSVSGGTDTQYF.

The chain has TRBV11-3 and TRBJ1-3; maybe TRBD1 (5 bases). The CDR3 extends over 14 amino acids. V shed 5 bases and J shed 4 bases, with 12 bases lying between them. Germline V gives CDR1 SGHNT, CDR2 YENEEA. The CDR3 here is CASSPQAGGNTIYF. The DNA of the CDR3 is TGTGCCAGCAGCCCACAGGCTGGAGGAAACACCATATATTTT.

This rearrangement joins TRBV7-2 to TRBJ2-1; 8 bases align to TRBD2. V shed 1 base, J shed 1 base, and the junction held 9 bases outside the gene matches. CDR1 SGHTA and CDR2 FQGNSA come from the germline V gene. CDR3 length equals 18 residues. CDR3 loop: CASSLEPIRGGSYNEQFF. DNA for the CDR3: TGTGCCAGCAGCTTAGAGCCTATTCGGGGGGGTTCCTACAATGAGCAGTTCTTC.

The J gene is TRBJ1-1, the V gene TRBV19; 9 bases map to TRBD1. In germline, CDR1 is LNHDA, CDR2 SQIVND (reference sequence). The length of the CDR3 is 16 residues. With 9 bases clipped from V and 5 bases from J, the junction kept 16 bases outside the gene matches. The chain's CDR3 is CASLTPGQGKGTEAFF. The CDR3 nucleotides are TGTGCCAGCCTCACTCCGGGACAGGGAAAAGGTACTGAAGCTTTCTTT.

The genes are TRBV28 and TRBJ2-2; D is ambiguous. Germline assignment: CDR1 MDHEN and CDR2 SYDVKM. CDR3 size: 13 residues. V lost 7 bases to trimming and J lost 1 base, with 7 bases between them. As DNA, the CDR3 is TGTGCCAGCAAGGAGTTGAACACCGGGGAGCTGTTTTTT. Encoded protein: CASKELNTGELFF.